This TCR beta chain stems from a study of CD8 T cells in ankylosing spondylitis. This clonotype was detected only a few times. Its matching antigen is unknown. Findings of the study overall: Clones linked to the disease showed a CD8+ phenotype. They occurred at relatively low frequencies in peripheral blood. Reportedly, significant enrichment of disease-linked clones occurred in matched ankylosing spondylitis synovial fluid. Seven or eight highly homologous variants made up a TCR beta motif, and this motif appeared characteristic of ankylosing spondylitis blood.

This CDR3 region has 16 residues. V gave up 6 bases and J gave up 3 bases, with 18 bases separating them. The germline V gene encodes CDR1 SGHRS and CDR2 YFSETQ. Quantitative barcoded 5'-RACE was used to prepare TCR beta libraries. TCRdb processed the 5' RACE reads anew with MiXCR; each CDR3 protein has one entry. The table lists about 500,000 distinct CDR3 sequences, approximately 12% of them singletons. This receptor was taken from a male donor with ankylosing spondylitis. The source material was blood, either unsorted or a sorted T cell fraction (not recorded which). The V gene is TRBV5-1, the J gene TRBJ2-2, with D perhaps TRBD1 (5 bases). The CDR3 bases are TGCGCCAGCAACGGTCTCAAGGGCAGGGACACCGGGGAGCTGTTTTTT. Translated: CASNGLKGRDTGELFF.